These T cell receptor beta chains were read from a single sample in a study of beta chain features in type 1 diabetes. Clones were read by immunoSEQ multiplex PCR, and TCRdb kept only the in-frame ones, dropping some. The profile shows hundreds of thousands of clones, approximately 10% of them singletons. Sequencing used naive CD4+ T cells from blood. These receptors originate from a man aged 25-45 years with type 1 diabetes. Each CDR3 is given with its conserved first and last residue. D genes are given only for firm matches. Some rows mark clone size as missing; the rest say once, few, many or name a class of expanded clone.

clone_size | j_call | v_call | d_call | cdr3_aa | cdr3_nt
NA | TRBJ1-2 | TRBV4-1 | NA | CASSLEGLLGGYTF | TGCGCCAGCAGCCTGGAGGGCCTACTGGGGGGCTACACCTTC
NA | TRBJ2-1 | TRBV18 | TRBD2 | CASSPRRTSEDNEQFF | TGTGCCAGCTCACCAAGACGGACTAGCGAGGACAATGAGCAGTTCTTC
NA | TRBJ1-2 | TRBV6-5 | TRBD1 | CASKNRGRNYGYTF | TGTGCCAGCAAGAACAGGGGGCGTAACTATGGCTACACCTTC
NA | TRBJ2-1 | TRBV13 | TRBD2 | CASSSSGEGNEQFF | TGTGCCAGCAGCTCTAGCGGGGAGGGGAATGAGCAGTTCTTC
NA | TRBJ1-1 | TRBV30 | TRBD1 | CAWSNRGTEAFF | TGTGCCTGGAGTAACAGGGGCACTGAAGCTTTCTTT
few | TRBJ2-7 | TRBV9 | NA | CASSVEAGEQYF | TGTGCCAGCAGCGTAGAAGCGGGCGAGCAGTACTTC
few | TRBJ2-5 | TRBV13 | TRBD2 | CASSQSGVPSETQYF | TGTGCCAGCAGTCAAAGCGGGGTCCCATCCGAGACCCAGTACTTC
few | TRBJ2-7 | TRBV7-2 | NA | CASSSLGTLYEQYF | TGTGCCAGCAGCTCCCTCGGGACACTCTACGAGCAGTACTTC
few | TRBJ1-6 | TRBV5-4 | TRBD1 | CASSFKIDRGNSPLHF | TGTGCCAGCAGCTTTAAAATTGACAGGGGTAATTCACCCCTCCACTTT
few | TRBJ1-2 | TRBV11-2 | NA | CASSARGQPNPNYGYTF | TGTGCCAGCAGCGCGAGGGGACAACCAAATCCTAACTATGGCTACACCTTC
NA | TRBJ2-6 | TRBV7-2 | NA | CASSFSGANVLTF | TGTGCCAGCAGCTTCTCCGGGGCCAACGTCCTGACTTTC
few | TRBJ2-3 | TRBV7-2 | TRBD2 | CASSPLTAGGRADTQYF | TGTGCCAGCAGCCCACTCACAGCGGGGGGCCGAGCAGATACGCAGTATTTT
NA | TRBJ2-7 | TRBV28 | NA | CASIIGGSENEQYF | TGTGCCAGCATCATCGGGGGTAGCGAAAACGAGCAGTACTTC
few | TRBJ2-2 | TRBV29-1 | TRBD2 | CSVRTSGVLYTGELFF | TGCAGCGTTCGGACTAGCGGGGTTTTGTACACCGGGGAGCTGTTTTTT
few | TRBJ2-1 | TRBV9 | TRBD1 | CASSVPGQGPLF | TGTGCCAGCAGCGTACCGGGACAGGGCCCACTCTTC
NA | TRBJ1-1 | TRBV5-6 | NA | CASSSYRVRGTEAFF | TGTGCCAGCAGCTCCTACAGGGTCCGCGGGACTGAAGCTTTCTTT
few | TRBJ2-1 | TRBV6-5 | NA | CASKKGGSYNEQFF | TGTGCCAGCAAAAAAGGGGGCTCCTACAATGAGCAGTTCTTC
few | TRBJ2-3 | TRBV7-9 | NA | CASSFGLGTDTQYF | TGTGCCAGCAGCTTCGGACTCGGCACAGATACGCAGTATTTT
few | TRBJ2-7 | TRBV7-2 | NA | CASSLGASREQYF | TGTGCCAGCAGCTTAGGGGCAAGCCGCGAGCAGTACTTC
many | TRBJ2-5 | TRBV23-1 | NA | CAAPGLQETQYF | TGCGCCGCACCGGGACTCCAAGAGACCCAGTACTTC
few | TRBJ2-1 | TRBV9 | NA | CASSAGDSSYNEQFF | TGTGCCAGCAGCGCCGGAGACAGCTCCTACAATGAGCAGTTCTTC
few | TRBJ1-1 | TRBV18 | NA | CASSLDRMTEAFF | TGTGCCAGCTCACTCGACAGGATGACTGAAGCTTTCTTT
few | TRBJ2-6 | TRBV15 | TRBD2 | CATSRLYSGVISGANVLTF | TGTGCCACCAGCAGATTATATAGCGGGGTAATCTCTGGGGCCAACGTCCTGACTTTC
NA | TRBJ2-2 | TRBV5-1 | TRBD1 | CASSSDRGYTGELFF | TGCGCCAGCAGCTCTGACAGGGGTTACACCGGGGAGCTGTTTTTT
few | TRBJ1-1 | TRBV6-6 | TRBD1 | CASSDRVNTEAFF | TGTGCCAGCAGTGACAGGGTGAACACTGAAGCTTTCTTT
few | TRBJ1-6 | TRBV4-1 | TRBD1 | CASSQGQGDNSPLHF | TGCGCCAGCAGCCAAGGACAGGGTGACAATTCACCCCTCCACTTT
NA | TRBJ2-6 | TRBV5-1 | TRBD1 | CASSIRQGVNVLTF | TGCGCCAGCAGCATACGACAGGGAGTCAACGTCCTGACTTTC
NA | TRBJ1-1 | TRBV7-9 | TRBD1 | CASSSRTGRNTEAFF | TGTGCCAGCAGCTCAAGGACAGGAAGGAACACTGAAGCTTTCTTT
few | TRBJ2-7 | TRBV6-1 | NA | CASQTLSSYEQYF | TGTGCCAGCCAAACCTTGAGCTCCTACGAGCAGTACTTC
NA | TRBJ2-5 | TRBV2 | NA | CASSVGPLETQYF | TGTGCCAGCAGTGTTGGGCCCCTGGAGACCCAGTACTTC
NA | TRBJ2-5 | TRBV5-4 | NA | CASSPGEGGGQETQYF | TGTGCCAGCAGCCCAGGGGAGGGTGGGGGGCAAGAGACCCAGTACTTC
NA | TRBJ2-3 | TRBV15 | TRBD1 | CATSSRPGQGTDTQYF | TGTGCCACCAGCAGTAGACCGGGACAGGGTACAGATACGCAGTATTTT
few | TRBJ1-6 | TRBV4-1 | NA | CASSLSEGQAGYSPLHF | TGCGCCAGCAGCCTCTCGGAGGGGCAGGCGGGGTATTCACCCCTCCACTTT
NA | TRBJ2-7 | TRBV4-2 | TRBD2 | CASSQKAGPYEQYF | TGTGCCAGCAGCCAGAAAGCGGGGCCCTACGAGCAGTACTTC
NA | TRBJ1-5 | TRBV5-1 | NA | CASSQTAGMNQPQHF | TGCGCCAGCAGCCAGACAGCGGGGATGAATCAGCCCCAGCATTTT
NA | TRBJ2-5 | TRBV29-1 | TRBD2 | CSVGRSSGDYGETQYF | TGCAGCGTGGGGAGGAGTAGCGGGGACTATGGGGAGACCCAGTACTTC
few | TRBJ1-6 | TRBV28 | NA | CASSSYRGIRNSPLHF | TGTGCCAGCAGTTCGTACCGGGGAATACGGAATTCACCCCTCCACTTT
NA | TRBJ1-6 | TRBV4-1 | NA | CASSQAVGITKSNSPLHF | TGCGCCAGCAGCCAAGCGGTCGGGATAACCAAAAGTAATTCACCCCTCCACTTT
NA | TRBJ2-7 | TRBV5-1 | NA | CASSLASGWYEQYF | TGCGCCAGCAGCTTGGCGTCAGGGTGGTACGAGCAGTACTTC
NA | TRBJ1-2 | TRBV5-4 | NA | CASSLGTEMVGGYTF | TGTGCCAGCAGCTTGGGGACAGAGATGGTTGGAGGCTACACCTTC
few | TRBJ1-1 | TRBV5-1 | NA | CASRFGEGTEAFF | TGCGCCAGCAGATTTGGGGAGGGGACTGAAGCTTTCTTT
few | TRBJ2-5 | TRBV5-6 | NA | CASSLLQQETQYF | TGTGCCAGCAGCTTGTTACAGCAAGAGACCCAGTACTTC
NA | TRBJ2-7 | TRBV5-1 | NA | CASSLERVTRGEQYF | TGCGCCAGCAGCTTGGAGCGGGTAACCCGCGGGGAGCAGTACTTC
NA | TRBJ1-6 | TRBV4-1 | NA | CASSQPSSSYNSPLHF | TGCGCCAGCAGCCAACCGTCGAGCTCCTATAATTCACCCCTCCACTTT
few | TRBJ2-1 | TRBV29-1 | TRBD1 | CSVEDHSRGGIHNEQFF | TGCAGCGTTGAAGATCACTCGCGAGGGGGCATTCACAATGAGCAGTTCTTC
few | TRBJ1-1 | TRBV10-3 | NA | CAISASDRDTEAFF | TGTGCCATCAGTGCCTCGGACAGAGACACTGAAGCTTTCTTT
NA | TRBJ1-2 | TRBV15 | NA | CATSREQYYGYTF | TGTGCCACCAGCAGAGAACAGTACTATGGCTACACCTTC
NA | TRBJ2-5 | TRBV7-9 | NA | CASSLNSWEETQYF | TGTGCCAGCAGCTTAAACTCCTGGGAGGAGACCCAGTACTTC
NA | TRBJ1-1 | TRBV4-2 | NA | CASSRQEVNTEAFF | TGTGCCAGCAGCAGACAGGAGGTGAACACTGAAGCTTTCTTT
few | TRBJ2-5 | TRBV5-1 | NA | CASSRGGGEETQYF | TGCGCCAGCAGCAGAGGGGGCGGGGAAGAGACCCAGTACTTC
few | TRBJ1-6 | TRBV7-9 | NA | CASSSQGTSYNSPLHF | TGTGCCAGCAGCTCGCAGGGCACCTCCTATAATTCACCCCTCCACTTT
NA | TRBJ1-2 | TRBV29-1 | TRBD1 | CSVEQYRGFGYTF | TGCAGCGTTGAGCAATACAGGGGATTCGGCTACACCTTC
few | TRBJ2-5 | TRBV5-1 | TRBD1 | CASSPGQGRPYQETQYF | TGCGCCAGCAGCCCGGGACAGGGGCGGCCTTACCAAGAGACCCAGTACTTC